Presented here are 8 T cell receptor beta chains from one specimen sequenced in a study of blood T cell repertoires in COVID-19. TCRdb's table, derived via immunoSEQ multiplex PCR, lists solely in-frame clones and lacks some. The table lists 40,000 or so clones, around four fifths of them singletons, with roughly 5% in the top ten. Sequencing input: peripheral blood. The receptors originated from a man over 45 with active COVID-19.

CDR3 protein: CASSLYDSNSPLHF. The CDR3 nucleotides are TGTGCCAGCAGTTTATACGACAGTAATTCACCCCTCCACTTT. The chain has TRBV28 and TRBJ1-6, with a tentative D call TRBD1 (5 bases). The CDR3 length is 14 residues. Germline V gene lookup returns CDR1 MDHEN and CDR2 SYDVKM. Trimming took 1 base from V and 6 from J, leaving 7 bases between them.

The CDR3 nucleotides read TGCGCCAGCAGCCAAGACGGGACAGGGGCCTACGAGCAGTACTTC. Residues: CASSQDGTGAYEQYF. V and J are TRBV4-1 and TRBJ2-7, with TRBD1 matching 10 bases. Germline V gene lookup returns CDR1 MGHRA and CDR2 YSYEKL. The V and J ends lost 0 bases and 2 bases, in that order; junction bases with no gene match: 1. There are 15 residues in the CDR3.

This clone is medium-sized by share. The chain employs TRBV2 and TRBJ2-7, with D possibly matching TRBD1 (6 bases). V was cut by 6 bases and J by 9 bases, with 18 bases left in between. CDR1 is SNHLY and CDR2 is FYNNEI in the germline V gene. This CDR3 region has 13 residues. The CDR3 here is CASSMDSPEGQYF. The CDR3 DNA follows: TGTGCCAGCAGCATGGACAGTCCTGAGGGGCAGTACTTC.

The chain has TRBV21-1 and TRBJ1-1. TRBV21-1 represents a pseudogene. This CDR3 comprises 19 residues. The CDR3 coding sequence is TGTGCCAGCAGCAAAGAGAGCGAGGGCGGCAAAAGTATGAACACTGAAGCTTTCTTT. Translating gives CASSKESEGGKSMNTEAFF.

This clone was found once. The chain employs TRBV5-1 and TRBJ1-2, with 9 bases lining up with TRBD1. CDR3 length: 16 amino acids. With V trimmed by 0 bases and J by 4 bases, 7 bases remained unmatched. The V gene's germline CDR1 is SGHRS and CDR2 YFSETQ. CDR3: CASSLALQGAIYGYTF. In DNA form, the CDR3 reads TGCGCCAGCAGCTTGGCCCTACAGGGGGCGATCTATGGCTACACCTTC.

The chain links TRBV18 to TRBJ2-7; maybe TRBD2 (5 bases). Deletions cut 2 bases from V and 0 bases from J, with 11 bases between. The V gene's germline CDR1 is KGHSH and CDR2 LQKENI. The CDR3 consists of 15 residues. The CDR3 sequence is CASSPGEGASYEQYF. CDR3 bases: TGTGCCAGCTCACCAGGAGAGGGAGCCTCCTACGAGCAGTACTTC.

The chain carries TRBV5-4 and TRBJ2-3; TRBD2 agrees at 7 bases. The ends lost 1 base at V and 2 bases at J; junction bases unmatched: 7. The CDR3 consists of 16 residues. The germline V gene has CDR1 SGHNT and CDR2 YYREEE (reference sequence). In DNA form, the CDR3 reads TGTGCCAGCAGCTTGAAGGTTCAGCGGGACACAGATACGCAGTATTTT. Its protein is CASSLKVQRDTDTQYF.

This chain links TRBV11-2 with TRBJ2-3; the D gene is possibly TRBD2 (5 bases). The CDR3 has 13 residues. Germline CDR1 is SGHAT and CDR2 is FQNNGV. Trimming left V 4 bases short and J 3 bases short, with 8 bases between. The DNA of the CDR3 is TGTGCCAGCAGCTCCGGACTGACAGATACGCAGTATTTT. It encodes CASSSGLTDTQYF.